The 15 T cell receptor beta chains below all came from one sample that was sequenced in a study of T cells in localized non-small cell lung cancer (dated by TCRdb to about 2020). Receptor amplification or capture employed the immunoSEQ multiplex PCR assay. TCRdb carries this immuneACCESS record with in-frame sequences only. Its versions omit some clonotypes, under half of them owing to an unresolved V gene in the studies checked, with the rest unexplained. A total of tens of thousands of clones appear in this sample, under 85% of them only once. Jointly, the top ten make up 15% to 20% of the sample. The input for sequencing was peripheral blood, taken before any cancer treatment. The receptors stem from an older female donor with stage II squamous cell lung carcinoma.

CDR3 residues: CASSMWTGGSYEQYF. The CDR3 DNA is TGTGCCAGTAGTATGTGGACAGGGGGCTCCTACGAGCAGTACTTC. The J gene is TRBJ2-7, the V gene TRBV19; 10 nucleotides agree with TRBD1. V was pared by 3 bases and J by 0 bases, with 2 bases of the junction left unmatched. In germline, CDR1 is LNHDA, CDR2 SQIVND (reference sequence). The CDR3 runs 15 residues.

The genes are TRBV25-1 and TRBJ1-2; no clear D. There are 14 residues in the CDR3. V lost 5 bases and J 2 bases, leaving 12 bases between the germline ends. The germline V gene has CDR1 MGHDK and CDR2 SYGVNS. For the CDR3, the DNA is TGTGCCAGCAGTTTGGACGGGGAGAACTATGGCTACACCTTC. It codes for CASSLDGENYGYTF.

This chain links TRBV5-6 with TRBJ1-1; D is unclear. The CDR3 has 14 amino acids. CDR1 is SGHDT, CDR2 YYEEEE, per germline. Between the trimmed V and J ends, which lost 4 bases and 1 base, there was a span of 11 bases. CDR3 nucleotides: TGTGCCAGCAGCGGCCCCGGCGAGAACACTGAAGCTTTCTTT. This gives the protein CASSGPGENTEAFF.

The chain links TRBV6-5 to TRBJ1-2; unclear D gene. V was shortened by 5 bases and J by 8 bases, with 18 bases between the two germline ends. This CDR3 spans 14 amino acids. Looked up from germline, CDR1 is MNHEY and CDR2 is SVGAGI. The CDR3 sequence is CASSGLGGLGGYTF. CDR3 nucleotides: TGTGCCAGCAGTGGGTTAGGCGGGCTAGGCGGCTACACCTTC.

The count of this clone is one. The rearrangement uses TRBV6-1 and TRBJ2-7; D may be TRBD1 or TRBD2 (5 bases each). In germline, CDR1 is MNHNS, CDR2 SASEGT. V gave up 8 bases and J gave up 3 bases, with 20 bases separating them. This CDR3 contains 15 residues. The CDR3 is CASCELPGRVYEQYF. The DNA of the CDR3 is TGTGCCAGCTGCGAACTACCGGGACGCGTCTACGAGCAGTACTTC.

The V gene is TRBV6-1, the J gene TRBJ2-5; 9 bases match TRBD1. Looked up from germline, CDR1 is MNHNS and CDR2 is SASEGT. This CDR3 is built from 14 residues. The V and J ends lost 4 bases and 5 bases, in that order; junction bases with no gene match: 5. In DNA form, the CDR3 reads TGTGCCAGCAGTGGGACAGGGGCCCGGGAGACCCAGTACTTC. Amino acids: CASSGTGARETQYF.

The chain employs TRBV4-3 and TRBJ1-5, with D possibly being TRBD1 (5 bases). Trimming took off 0 bases at V and 4 bases at J, with 16 bases between the two ends. The CDR3 consists of 17 residues. Germline CDR1 and CDR2: LGHNA and YSLEER. The CDR3 DNA follows: TGCGCCAGCAGCCAAGATCATTTCGGGACCTTAAATCAGCCCCAGCATTTT. Amino acids: CASSQDHFGTLNQPQHF.

The rearrangement uses TRBV7-2 and TRBJ2-2; possibly TRBD1 for D (5 bases). Germline-derived CDR1 and CDR2 are SGHTA and FQGNSA. Trimming left V 5 bases short and J 4 bases short, with 14 bases between. The CDR3 has 15 residues. The CDR3 loop reads CASSPLLRGTGELFF. As DNA, the CDR3 is TGTGCCAGCAGCCCGCTACTTAGGGGCACCGGGGAGCTGTTTTTT.

The CDR3 sequence: CATGGRWTEAFF. The CDR3 DNA reads TGTGCCACGGGGGGAAGGTGGACTGAAGCTTTCTTT. The V and J genes are TRBV6-6 and TRBJ1-1; TRBD1 might be the D (5 bases). The CDR3 covers 12 residues. Germline CDR1 MNHNY, CDR2 SVGAGI (reference sequence). Trimming took 10 bases from V and 5 from J, leaving 14 bases between them.

This clone was seen only a few times. The V and J genes are TRBV27 and TRBJ1-2; TRBD1 is a possible D gene (5 bases). The CDR3 totals 13 residues. Germline CDR1 reads MNHEY; CDR2 reads SMNVEV (reference sequence). V was shortened by 3 bases and J by 3 bases, with 8 bases between the two germline ends. CDR3 residues: CASSLGRHYGYTF. The CDR3 DNA reads TGTGCCAGCAGTTTGGGACGGCACTATGGCTACACCTTC.

The chain employs TRBV6-6 and TRBJ1-1; TRBD1 aligns across 9 bases. Germline trimming cut 7 bases from V and 6 bases from J; bases unmatched to any gene: 9. Germline CDR1 and CDR2: MNHNY and SVGAGI (reference sequence). This CDR3 has 14 residues. The CDR3 DNA reads as TGTGCCAGCAATAGGGACAGGGTTCTATCTGAAGCTTTCTTT. Residues: CASNRDRVLSEAFF.

This chain uses TRBV7-7 with TRBJ1-4, with D hard to call. Per germline, CDR1 SSHAT and CDR2 FNYEAQ (reference sequence). V lost 5 bases, J lost 1 base, and 8 bases lay in between. CDR3 size: 14 residues. The CDR3 DNA reads TGTGCCAGCAGCAGGCGAGGAACTAATGAAAAACTGTTTTTT. Protein sequence: CASSRRGTNEKLFF. Complete variable domain (other parts from reference TRBV7-7 and TRBJ1-4): GAGVSQSPRYKVTKRGQDVTLRCDPISSHATLYWYQQALGQGPEFLTYFNYEAQPDKSGLPSDRFSAERPEGSISTLTIQRTEQRDSAMYRCASSRRGTNEKLFFGSGTQLSVL.

The chain uses TRBV7-3 and TRBJ2-6; perhaps D is TRBD1 or TRBD2 (6 bases each). V was trimmed by 1 base and J by 2 bases, leaving 9 bases between them. The CDR3 runs 16 residues. Per the germline V gene, CDR1 is SGHTA and CDR2 is FQGTGA. The chain's CDR3 is CASSLKGGTGANVLTF. The CDR3 DNA reads TGTGCCAGCAGCTTAAAGGGGGGCACTGGGGCCAACGTCCTGACTTTC. Full variable domain (remainder filled in from reference TRBV7-3 and TRBJ2-6): GAGVSQTPSNKVTEKGKYVELRCDPISGHTALYWYRQSLGQGPEFLIYFQGTGAADDSGLPNDRFFAVRPEGSVSTLKIQRTERGDSAVYLCASSLKGGTGANVLTFGAGSRLTVL.

The chain links TRBV5-1 to TRBJ1-4; D ambiguous. This CDR3 region has 13 residues. Germline V gene data show CDR1 as SGHRS and CDR2 as YFSETQ. Deletions cut 0 bases from V and 4 bases from J, with 4 bases between. The CDR3 bases are TGCGCCAGCAGCTTGGGGTTTAATGAAAAACTGTTTTTT. The encoded protein is CASSLGFNEKLFF.

This rearrangement joins TRBV6-6 to TRBJ1-2; 7 bases match TRBD1. V was pared by 8 bases and J by 8 bases, with 11 bases of the junction left unmatched. The CDR3 runs to 13 residues. The germline CDR1 and CDR2 sequences are MNHNY and SVGAGI (reference sequence). The CDR3 DNA sequence: TGTGCCAGCGGAGACCGGACAGGCTGGGGCTACACCTTC. Protein sequence: CASGDRTGWGYTF.